Listed here are 14 T cell receptor beta chains from one sample, sequenced in a study of regulatory T cells in long-lasting Graves disease. Time point given: newly diagnosed GD, antithyroid drugs for less than 3 months. Preparation of the TCR library used RNA extracted from PBMCs. According to the study, TCR beta libraries were built with iRepertoire HTBI primers and CDR3-region Arm-PCR. One entry per CDR3 protein, called by TCRdb with MiXCR from the multiplex PCR reads. The sample holds about 620,000 distinct CDR3 sequences, 16% seen once. The same specimen was also included in a second study, on T cells in Graves' hyperthyroidism and ophthalmopathy.

The material sequenced was peripheral blood mononuclear cells (PBMCs), taken at new diagnosis, from a patient treated with antithyroid drugs. Receptors originate from a young woman with Graves disease.

The chain joins TRBV29-1 to TRBJ2-1, with a possible D match to TRBD2 (6 bases). The V and J ends lost 7 bases and 6 bases respectively, with 19 bases between them. CDR1 is SQVTM, CDR2 ANQGSEA, per germline. The CDR3 contains 14 residues. In DNA, the CDR3 is TGCAGCGCAGGCCAGCCGGGAGCGGGCAATGAGCAGTTCTTC. It codes for CSAGQPGAGNEQFF.

The CDR3 sequence: CAWSVFHLTGELFF. As DNA, the CDR3 is TGTGCCTGGAGTGTATTCCACCTAACCGGGGAGCTGTTTTTT. The chain is built from TRBV30 and TRBJ2-2; D remains ambiguous. Germline CDR1 reads GTSNPN; CDR2 reads SVGIG (reference sequence). This CDR3 has 14 residues. V lost 0 bases and J 5 bases, leaving 10 bases between the germline ends.

This clonotype was seen only a few times. The chain has TRBV2 and TRBJ2-6; 11 bases are a match to TRBD1. The trim removed 7 bases at V and 0 bases at J, leaving 8 bases unmatched. The germline V gene has CDR1 SNHLY and CDR2 FYNNEI. This CDR3 region has 18 residues. For the CDR3, the DNA is TGTGCCAGCAACTCGGGACAGGGGGTATTCTCTGGGGCCAACGTCCTGACTTTC. This sequence encodes CASNSGQGVFSGANVLTF. The whole variable domain, filled in from reference TRBV2 and TRBJ2-6, reads EPEVTQTPSHQVTQMGQEVILRCVPISNHLYFYWYRQILGQKVEFLVSFYNNEISEKSEIFDDQFSVERPDGSNFTLKIRSTKLEDSAMYFCASNSGQGVFSGANVLTFGAGSRLTVL.

Comments on this clonotype: One end of the junction does not line up with germline, which may come from a read error. The genes are TRBV7-7 and TRBJ2-2, with D possibly being TRBD2 (5 bases). There are 16 residues in the CDR3. In germline, CDR1 is SSHAT, CDR2 FNYEAQ (reference sequence). The CDR3 DNA is TGTGCTAGCAGCTTAAACTCGCCGGGAACGGCCGGGGAGCTGTTTTTT. This codes for CASSLNSPGTAGELFF.

In regard to this clonotype: It differs at one base from a far larger clone, so likely a read error. The chain combines TRBV2 with TRBJ2-3, with 7 bases identical to TRBD2. CDR3 length equals 16 residues. Germline CDR1 and CDR2: SNHLY and FYNNEI. The CDR3 bases are TGTGCCAGCAGGAGCGGGGCCGCCAGAATAGGTAATGAGCAGTCCTTC. This sequence encodes CASRSGAARIGNEQSF.

This clonotype was seen at least ten times. The chain employs TRBV28 and TRBJ2-7; D is unclear. The CDR3 is made up of 13 amino acids. Trimming stripped 6 bases from V and 2 bases from J, with 11 bases between. The germline V gene encodes CDR1 MDHEN and CDR2 SYDVKM. CDR3 sequence (DNA): TGTGCCAGCAGGGGCGGTCCCACCTACGAGCAGTACTTC. Translating gives CASRGGPTYEQYF.

This clonotype was counted at least ten times. The chain joins TRBV12-3 or TRBV12-4 to TRBJ2-6; D is perhaps TRBD1 (5 bases). The CDR3 spans 15 residues. The V end lost 7 bases, the J end lost 2 bases, and 12 bases lay between the germline ends. This CDR3 reads CASNPQVAGANVLTF. CDR3 DNA sequence: TGTGCCAGCAATCCACAGGTGGCTGGGGCCAACGTCCTGACTTTC.

This clonotype was counted a few times. The chain couples TRBV6-1 to TRBJ2-3, with 9 bases fitting TRBD2. Per germline, CDR1 MNHNS and CDR2 SASEGT. The length of the CDR3 is 15 residues. Trimming removed 4 bases from V and 1 base from J; junction bases left unmatched: 3. CDR3 DNA sequence: TGTGCCAGCAGTGTCCTAGCGGGACGCACAGATACGCAGTATTTT. Translated, it gives CASSVLAGRTDTQYF.

V usage is TRBV20-1 and J usage is TRBJ1-6; no clear D. Trimming shortened V by 3 bases and J by 7 bases, and 13 bases separated the two germline ends. Germline CDR1 DFQATT, CDR2 SNEGSKA (reference sequence). The CDR3 runs 14 residues. CDR3 DNA: TGCAGTGCTAGTGACATGGGCGGGAATTCACCCCTCCACTTT. Encoded protein: CSASDMGGNSPLHF.

This clonotype has at least ten counts. The chain uses TRBV7-3 and TRBJ2-7; D is ambiguous. The V gene's germline CDR1 is SGHTA and CDR2 FQGTGA. CDR3 length: 15 amino acids. Trimming cost V 6 bases and J 2 bases, with 17 bases left between them. Written as DNA, the CDR3 is TGTGCCAGCAGGTACGAGTACGGGCAGACCTACGAGCAGTACTTC. Amino acid sequence: CASRYEYGQTYEQYF.

The sample holds many counts of this clonotype. This chain connects TRBV2 to TRBJ2-2, with a tentative D call TRBD1 (6 bases). V was trimmed by 5 bases and J by 4 bases, leaving 14 bases between them. The CDR3 consists of 15 residues. Germline loops: CDR1 SNHLY, CDR2 FYNNEI. In nucleotides, the CDR3 is TGTGCCAGCAGTTCACAGGGTTTGTTCACCGGGGAGCTGTTTTTT. Encoded protein: CASSSQGLFTGELFF.

In its sample, this clonotype was seen a few times. This rearrangement joins TRBV30 to TRBJ2-7, with 9 positions matching TRBD1. The CDR3 loop spans 14 amino acids. The V gene's germline CDR1 is GTSNPN and CDR2 SVGIG (reference sequence). Unmatched junction bases numbered 7, after V lost 2 bases and J lost 5 bases. CDR3 sequence: CAWSSGTGFNEQYF. DNA for the CDR3: TGTGCCTGGAGTTCCGGGACAGGGTTTAACGAGCAGTACTTC.

This rearrangement joins TRBV9 to TRBJ2-7; the match to TRBD1 covers 8 bases. The CDR3 is 13 amino acids. Trimming cost V 2 bases and J 6 bases; bases outside gene matches: 4. Germline V gene data show CDR1 as SGDLS and CDR2 as YYNGEE. CDR3 DNA sequence: TGTGCCAGCAGCGTCGGGACAGGACTCGAGCAGTACTTC. Residues: CASSVGTGLEQYF. Using reference TRBV9 and TRBJ2-7 for the parts outside the CDR3, the full variable domain is DSGVTQTPKHLITATGQRVTLRCSPRSGDLSVYWYQQSLDQGLQFLIQYYNGEERAKGNILERFSAQQFPDLHSELNLSSLELGDSALYFCASSVGTGLEQYFGPGTRLTVT.

This clonotype was seen only a few times. The V gene is TRBV20-1, the J gene TRBJ2-3; 11 bases agree with TRBD2. This CDR3 is 14 amino acids long. Germline CDR1 and CDR2: DFQATT and SNEGSKA (reference sequence). The CDR3, as DNA: TGCAGCGGTATAGCGGGGGGGCCTCCAGATACGCAGTATTTT. This translates into CSGIAGGPPDTQYF.